Each of the 8 T cell receptor beta chains below was sequenced from the same sample in a study of T cell clones after liver transplantation. Sequenced by immunoSEQ multiplex PCR; TCRdb stores in-frame clones only, minus some. The table includes approximately 100,000 clones, roughly four fifths detected once. Sequenced material: CD4+ T cells from blood, taken about 50 months after liver transplant. The receptors were gathered from a human patient who received a liver transplant. Some T cells may be transferred from the graft donor.

The chain combines TRBV9 with TRBJ2-2; 11 bases map to TRBD1. CDR3 length: 15 amino acids. The germline V gene encodes CDR1 SGDLS and CDR2 YYNGEE. J gave up 6 bases and V 7 bases, and 8 bases lay outside the gene matches. The CDR3 bases are TGTGCCAGCCGCTACGGACAGGGGGCGCCCGGGGAGCTGTTTTTT. Translated: CASRYGQGAPGELFF.

The chain couples TRBV5-1 to TRBJ2-3, with TRBD2 identical over 10 bases. The germline gives CDR1 SGHRS, CDR2 YFSETQ. The CDR3 covers 16 residues. V lost 7 bases to trimming and J lost 4 bases; unmatched junction nucleotides: 12. This CDR3 is CASRIGASGSSDTQYF. In nucleotides, the CDR3 is TGCGCCAGCCGGATAGGGGCTAGCGGGAGCTCAGATACGCAGTATTTT.

This rearrangement joins TRBV7-8 to TRBJ1-1; the D gene is possibly TRBD1 (6 bases). The V end lost 4 bases, the J end lost 1 base, and 13 bases lay between the germline ends. CDR3 length: 15 amino acids. Germline assignment: CDR1 SGHVS and CDR2 FQNEAQ. CDR3 sequence reads: CASSSPQGRNTEAFF. The CDR3, as DNA: TGTGCCAGCAGCTCCCCTCAGGGGAGGAACACTGAAGCTTTCTTT. The full variable domain, completed using reference TRBV7-8 and TRBJ1-1, is GAGVSQSPRYKVAKRGQDVALRCDPISGHVSLFWYQQALGQGPEFLTYFQNEAQLDKSGLPSDRFFAERPEGSVSTLKIQRTQQEDSAVYLCASSSPQGRNTEAFFGQGTRLTVV.

This rearrangement joins TRBV2 to TRBJ2-7; D ambiguous. The CDR3 is 15 amino acids. Germline V gives CDR1 SNHLY, CDR2 FYNNEI. Trimming removed 7 bases from V and 0 bases from J, with 16 bases in between. CDR3 in amino acids: CASIVGQVSSYEQYF. The CDR3, as DNA: TGTGCCAGCATTGTCGGGCAGGTGAGCTCCTACGAGCAGTACTTC.

The DNA of the CDR3 is TGTGCCAGTAGTACCCGGGGGAGGGAAATCGGACACGAGCAGTACTTC. Its translation: CASSTRGREIGHEQYF. The chain recombines TRBV19 with TRBJ2-7; 7 bases are shared with TRBD2. The ends lost 4 bases at V and 5 bases at J; junction bases unmatched: 14. CDR1 is LNHDA, CDR2 SQIVND, per germline (reference sequence). The CDR3 length is 16 residues.

CDR3 bases: TGTGCCAGCAGCGTGGGACTAGCGGGAGGATACGAGCAGTACTTC. This encodes CASSVGLAGGYEQYF. The chain has TRBV7-9 and TRBJ2-7; 15 nucleotides match TRBD2. Germline V gene sequence: CDR1 SEHNR, CDR2 FQNEAQ (reference sequence). V was clipped by 5 bases and J by 4 bases; unmatched bases: 3. The CDR3 runs 15 residues.

This chain connects TRBV19 to TRBJ2-2; D unclear. V dropped 3 bases and J dropped 2 bases, with 10 bases sitting between them. CDR3 length: 15 amino acids. Germline V gene lookup returns CDR1 LNHDA and CDR2 SQIVND (reference sequence). In DNA, the CDR3 is TGTGCCAGTAGTATTTACTATCCCAACACCGGGGAGCTGTTTTTT. It codes for CASSIYYPNTGELFF.

J is TRBJ1-4 and V is TRBV7-2, with D uncertain. Per germline, CDR1 SGHTA and CDR2 FQGNSA. V gave up 4 bases and J gave up 5 bases, with 8 bases separating them. The CDR3 consists of 13 residues. CDR3: CASSSRRNEKLFF. For the CDR3, the DNA is TGTGCCAGCAGCTCGAGAAGAAATGAAAAACTGTTTTTT.